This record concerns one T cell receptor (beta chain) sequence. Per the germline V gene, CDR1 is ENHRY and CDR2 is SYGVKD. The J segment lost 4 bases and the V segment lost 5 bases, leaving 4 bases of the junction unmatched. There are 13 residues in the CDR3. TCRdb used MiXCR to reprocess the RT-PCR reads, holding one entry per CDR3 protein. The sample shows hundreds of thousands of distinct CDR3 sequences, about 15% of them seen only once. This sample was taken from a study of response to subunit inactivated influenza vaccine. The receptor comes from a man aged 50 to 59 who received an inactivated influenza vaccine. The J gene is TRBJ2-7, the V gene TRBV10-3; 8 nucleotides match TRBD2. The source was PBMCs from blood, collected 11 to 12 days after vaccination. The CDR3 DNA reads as TGTGCCATCAGTCCGGGACTAGGGTACGAGCAGTACTTC. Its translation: CAISPGLGYEQYF.